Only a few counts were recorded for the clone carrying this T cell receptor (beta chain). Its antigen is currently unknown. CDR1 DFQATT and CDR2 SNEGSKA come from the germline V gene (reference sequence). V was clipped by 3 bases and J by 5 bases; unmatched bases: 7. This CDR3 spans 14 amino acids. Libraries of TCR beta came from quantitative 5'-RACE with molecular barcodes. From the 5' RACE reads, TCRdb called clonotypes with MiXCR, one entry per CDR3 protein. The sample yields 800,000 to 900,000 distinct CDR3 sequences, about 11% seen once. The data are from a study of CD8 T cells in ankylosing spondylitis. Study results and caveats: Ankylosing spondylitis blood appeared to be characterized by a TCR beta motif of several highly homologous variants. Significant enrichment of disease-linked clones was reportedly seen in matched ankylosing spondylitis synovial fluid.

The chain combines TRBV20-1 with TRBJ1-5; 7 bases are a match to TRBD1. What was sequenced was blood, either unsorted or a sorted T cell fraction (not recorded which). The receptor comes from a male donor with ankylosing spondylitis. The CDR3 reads CSARGDREHQPQHF. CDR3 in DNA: TGCAGTGCTAGGGGTGACAGGGAGCATCAGCCCCAGCATTTT.